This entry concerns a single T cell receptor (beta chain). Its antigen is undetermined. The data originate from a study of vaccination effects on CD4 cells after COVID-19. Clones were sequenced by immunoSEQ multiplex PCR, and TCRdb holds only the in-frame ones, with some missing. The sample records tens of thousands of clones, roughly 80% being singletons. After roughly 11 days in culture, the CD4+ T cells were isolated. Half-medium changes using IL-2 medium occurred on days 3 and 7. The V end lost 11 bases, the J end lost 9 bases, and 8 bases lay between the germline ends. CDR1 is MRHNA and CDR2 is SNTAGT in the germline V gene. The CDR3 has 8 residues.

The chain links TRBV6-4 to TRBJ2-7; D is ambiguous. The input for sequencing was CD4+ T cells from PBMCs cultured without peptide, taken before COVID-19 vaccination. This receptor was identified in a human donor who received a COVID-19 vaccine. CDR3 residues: CAPGRQYV. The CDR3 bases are TGTGCCCCGGGCAGGCAGTACGTC.